This T cell receptor (beta chain) is from a study of neurological immune-mediated disorders. Each CDR3 protein gets one entry after TCRdb re-called the 5' RACE reads with MiXCR. This table holds approximately 41,000 distinct CDR3 sequences, approximately 15% found once. In this sample, this clonotype turned up many times. CDR3 length: 13 amino acids. The ends were cut back, 6 bases at V and 4 bases at J, with 12 bases in the middle. Germline lookup yields CDR1 SGHKS and CDR2 YYEKEE (reference sequence). The clonotype was recovered from a woman aged 55-69 years with HTLV-1-associated myelopathy (HAM/TSP). The material sequenced was CD4+ T cells from blood. V and J are TRBV5-5 and TRBJ2-3; no firm D call. The CDR3 loop reads CASISTWADTQYF. Written as DNA, the CDR3 is TGTGCCAGCATCTCGACATGGGCAGATACGCAGTATTTT.